This T cell receptor (beta chain) was recorded in a study of T cells in Graves' hyperthyroidism and ophthalmopathy (dated by TCRdb to the late 2010s). At the level of the whole study: To identify TCR V-J signatures that set the groups apart, the researchers used a discovery cohort of more than 95 patients, made up of 43 with Graves' ophthalmopathy and 57 with stable Graves' hyperthyroidism. Prospective prediction of ophthalmopathy was tested in an independent validation cohort consisting of roughly 19 hyperthyroidism patients and some 15 patients who later progressed to ophthalmopathy. The approximately 100 discovery patients were divided at random into training and test sets in a 7:3 ratio. In about 6 Graves' hyperthyroidism patients, the study also compared T-cell repertoires from thyroid tissue with T-cell repertoires from blood. Following sampling, methimazole starting at 30 mg daily was given to hyperthyroidism patients, and high-dose intravenous methylprednisolone was given to ophthalmopathy patients. TCR Vbeta CDR3 sequencing of roughly 140 peripheral blood samples (around 45 ophthalmopathy, roughly 72 hyperthyroidism and some 17 progressor patients) is reported in the paper.

Amplification of TCR beta CDR3 regions was carried out from RNA transcripts. For the first round of RT-PCR on the TCR CDR3, the HTBI primer set was used together with the Qiagen OneStep RT-PCR kit. Libraries were constructed in a second round of multiplex PCR, after which size selection and purification were carried out. Libraries were sequenced paired-end with 100 bp reads on an Illumina HiSeq2000. In the original analysis: SOAPnuke was used to process the raw data, with reads discarded if the reads contained adapters or uncalled bases, had a mean Phred below 15, or lacked an exact constant-primer or identifier match. COPE v1.2.5 was used to merge the high-quality paired reads, and each unique nucleotide sequence was defined as a clonotype. Clonotypes were aligned to IMGT TRBV, TRBD and TRBJ reference segments using MiTCR v1.1. The analysis included only V-J combinations with a frequency above 0.0001, which together covered roughly 99% of the repertoires. The TCS score was defined as F50 (clonal expansion) divided by E x V (chaos), with BLOSUM62-based TCRdist calculated between CDR3 peptides within each V-J. Welch's t-statistics and random forest reduced fewer than 550 V-J features to 13, which were used in a naive Bayes classifier (R e1071). The similarity between thyroid and blood repertoires was quantified using the Morisita-Horn index. Using fastp at Q25 and MiXCR, TCRdb reprocessed the public reads and kept productive beta chains. Every entry covers one CDR3 protein and lists the most common genes and DNA from its rows. TCRdb's processing, not the authors', yielded these V and J calls. The sample table shows 600,000 to 700,000 distinct CDR3 sequences, and over 40% are seen once. More than 7% of the sample is in the top ten clones.

Trimming removed 1 base from V and 2 bases from J, leaving 9 bases between the germline ends. Including the terminal cysteine and phenylalanine, the CDR3 comprises 13 residues. The retained sequence is limited to the CDR3, 39 bases, with the frame set at the first base. From the germline V gene, CDR1 is SQVTM and CDR2 is ANQGSEA. This clonotype was seen many times. Its antigen is still unknown. Qualities for individual bases were not recorded, and no much larger clone is one base off. The paper as a whole reports these results and caveats: Sample size was not statistically predetermined, and investigators were not blinded to group allocation. In validation, progression to ophthalmopathy was predicted by the model with 70.59% sensitivity and around 75% specificity, a median of approximately 7.1 months before onset. Most expanded thyroid clonotypes (frequency above 0.001) were also detected in blood, a finding suggesting that blood repertoires may reflect thyroid immune responses. In cross-validation, a model built on a 13 V-J signature told ophthalmopathy apart from stable hyperthyroidism with 85% to 90% sensitivity and about 81% specificity, and in testing the same model reached 80%/75%.

Exclusion was applied to patients with uncontrolled infections, other autoimmune diseases, pregnancy or lactation. Diagnoses were established on the basis of clinical symptoms, serum thyroxine and TRAb, thyroid ultrasound, and orbital computed tomography. Total RNA was extracted using Trizol reagent, and RNA quality was assessed on an Agilent 2100 Bioanalyzer. Sequenced material: peripheral blood or thyroid tissue (not recorded which). The V gene is TRBV29-1 and the J gene is TRBJ2-7, with the D call tentatively TRBD1 or TRBD2, each fitting 5 bases. This sequence was found in an adult man with Graves' disease, either hyperthyroidism or ophthalmopathy (not recorded which). Here the CDR3 is given as CSVEALGAYEQYF. The DNA reads TGCAGCGTTGAAGCGCTGGGGGCCTACGAGCAGTACTTC.